This T cell receptor beta chain was documented in a study of blood T cell repertoires in COVID-19. Produced via immunoSEQ multiplex PCR; TCRdb's table is partial and in-frame only. Of 95,000 to 150,000 clones in the sample, around 63% were seen once. CDR1 is MNHEY and CDR2 is SMNVEV in the germline V gene (reference sequence). The ends lost 1 base at V and 1 base at J; junction bases unmatched: 7. The CDR3 length is 18 residues. The V gene is TRBV27, the J gene TRBJ2-2, with 9 bases identical to TRBD2. This clonotype was obtained from a woman aged 70-85 years with acute or convalescent COVID-19. Sequenced: peripheral blood. CDR3 DNA: TGTGCCAGCAGTTTATTAAGTAGCGGGAGAATGAACACCGGGGAGCTGTTTTTT. It yields the protein CASSLLSSGRMNTGELFF.